This T cell receptor (beta chain) was sequenced in a study of identical twins. Study-level results: The conclusions drew on cross-sectional statistical analysis instead of tracking the same donors.

This clonotype was recorded a few times. Its antigen is still unknown. A universal primer site arose from template switching, and cDNA bore unique molecular identifiers. TCRdb independently ran MiXCR on the 5' RACE reads; one entry per CDR3 protein. This repertoire shows a few hundred thousand distinct CDR3 sequences, roughly 9.9% found once; its top ten account for more than 2.5%. From germline, CDR1 is SEHNR and CDR2 FQNEAQ (reference sequence). The CDR3 is 17 amino acids. V lost 0 bases and J 2 bases, leaving 15 bases between the germline ends. The sample was also linked to a second study, of yellow fever vaccine responses in identical twins.

The sample consisted of PBMCs. The chain combines TRBV7-9 with TRBJ2-3; D is ambiguous. The TCR was taken from a woman between 18 and 29 years old in good health. CDR3 region: CASSLALTDLVTDTQYF. The CDR3 nucleotides read TGTGCCAGCAGCTTAGCGTTGACGGATTTAGTCACAGATACGCAGTATTTT.